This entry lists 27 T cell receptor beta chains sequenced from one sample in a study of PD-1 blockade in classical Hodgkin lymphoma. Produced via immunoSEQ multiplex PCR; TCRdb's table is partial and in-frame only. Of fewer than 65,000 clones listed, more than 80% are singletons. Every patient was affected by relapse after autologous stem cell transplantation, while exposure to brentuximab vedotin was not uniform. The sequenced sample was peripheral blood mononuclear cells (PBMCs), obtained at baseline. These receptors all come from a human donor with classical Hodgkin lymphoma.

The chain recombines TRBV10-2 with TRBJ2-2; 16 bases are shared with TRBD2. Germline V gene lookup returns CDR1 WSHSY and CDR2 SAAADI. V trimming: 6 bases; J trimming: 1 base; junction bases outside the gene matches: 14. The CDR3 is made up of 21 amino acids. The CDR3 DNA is TGCGCCAGCAGGAGCGAATTGCCGGGACTAGCGGGGGGGCGGAACACCGGGGAGCTGTTTTTT. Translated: CASRSELPGLAGGRNTGELFF.

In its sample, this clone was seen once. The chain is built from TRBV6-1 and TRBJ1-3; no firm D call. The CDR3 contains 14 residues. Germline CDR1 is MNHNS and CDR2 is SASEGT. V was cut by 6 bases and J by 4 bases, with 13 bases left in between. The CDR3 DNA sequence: TGTGCCAGCAGCCCCACCTTCCTGGGAAACACCATATATTTT. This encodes CASSPTFLGNTIYF.

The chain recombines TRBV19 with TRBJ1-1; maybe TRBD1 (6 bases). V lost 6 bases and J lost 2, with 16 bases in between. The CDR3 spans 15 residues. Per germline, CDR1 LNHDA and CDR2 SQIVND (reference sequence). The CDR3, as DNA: TGTGCCAGTAGGGGGGCGGCGGCCCAAAACACTGAAGCTTTCTTT. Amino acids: CASRGAAAQNTEAFF.

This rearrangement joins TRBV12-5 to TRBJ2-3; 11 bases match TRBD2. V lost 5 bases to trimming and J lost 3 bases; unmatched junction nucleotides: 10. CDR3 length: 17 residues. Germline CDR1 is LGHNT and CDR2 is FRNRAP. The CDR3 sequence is CASGAPASGGLTDTQYF. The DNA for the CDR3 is TGTGCTAGTGGTGCCCCGGCTAGCGGGGGGTTAACAGATACGCAGTATTTT.

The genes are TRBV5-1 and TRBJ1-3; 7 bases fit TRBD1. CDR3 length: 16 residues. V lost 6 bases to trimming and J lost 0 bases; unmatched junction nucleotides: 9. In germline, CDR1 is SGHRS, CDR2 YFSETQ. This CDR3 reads CASTRGQPGSGNTIYF. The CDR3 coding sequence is TGCGCCAGCACCCGGGGACAGCCTGGCTCTGGAAACACCATATATTTT.

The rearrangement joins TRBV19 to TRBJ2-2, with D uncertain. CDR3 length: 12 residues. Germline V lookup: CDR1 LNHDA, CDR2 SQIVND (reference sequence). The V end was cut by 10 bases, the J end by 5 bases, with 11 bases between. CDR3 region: CATSYSTGELFF. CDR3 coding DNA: TGTGCCACCTCGTATTCAACCGGGGAGCTGTTTTTT.

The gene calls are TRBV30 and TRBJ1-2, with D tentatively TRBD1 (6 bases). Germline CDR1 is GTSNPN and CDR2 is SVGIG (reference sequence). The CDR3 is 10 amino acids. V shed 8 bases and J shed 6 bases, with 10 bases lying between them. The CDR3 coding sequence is TGTGCCATCACAGGGAATGGCTACACCTTC. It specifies CAITGNGYTF.

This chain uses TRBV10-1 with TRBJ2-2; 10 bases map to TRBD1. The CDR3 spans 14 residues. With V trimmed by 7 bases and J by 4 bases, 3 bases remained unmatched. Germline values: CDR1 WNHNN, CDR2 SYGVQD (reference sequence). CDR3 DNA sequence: TGCGCCAGCAAGGGACAGGGGTCCACCGGGGAGCTGTTTTTT. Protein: CASKGQGSTGELFF.

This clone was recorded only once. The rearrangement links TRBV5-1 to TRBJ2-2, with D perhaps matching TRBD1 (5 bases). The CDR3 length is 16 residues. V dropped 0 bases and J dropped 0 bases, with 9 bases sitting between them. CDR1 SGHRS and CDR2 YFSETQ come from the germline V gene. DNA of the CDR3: TGCGCCAGCAGCTTGGAAGGGGATACGAACACCGGGGAGCTGTTTTTT. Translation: CASSLEGDTNTGELFF.

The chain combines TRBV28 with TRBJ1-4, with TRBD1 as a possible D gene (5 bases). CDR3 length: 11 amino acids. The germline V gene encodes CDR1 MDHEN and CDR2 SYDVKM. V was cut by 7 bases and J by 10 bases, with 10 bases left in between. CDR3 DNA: TGTGCCAGCACCTGGGGCGGAAAACTGTTTTTT. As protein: CASTWGGKLFF. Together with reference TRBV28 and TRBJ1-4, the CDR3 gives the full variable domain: DVKVTQSSRYLVKRTGEKVFLECVQDMDHENMFWYRQDPGLGLRLIYFSYDVKMKEKGDIPEGYSVSREKKERFSLILESASTNQTSMYLCASTWGGKLFFGSGTQLSVL.

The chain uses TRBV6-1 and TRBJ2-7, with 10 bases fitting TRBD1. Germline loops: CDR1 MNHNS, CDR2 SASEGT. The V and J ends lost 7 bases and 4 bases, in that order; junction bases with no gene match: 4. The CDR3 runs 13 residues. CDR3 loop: CASKGTGVYEQYF. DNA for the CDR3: TGTGCCAGCAAAGGGACAGGGGTTTACGAGCAGTACTTC.

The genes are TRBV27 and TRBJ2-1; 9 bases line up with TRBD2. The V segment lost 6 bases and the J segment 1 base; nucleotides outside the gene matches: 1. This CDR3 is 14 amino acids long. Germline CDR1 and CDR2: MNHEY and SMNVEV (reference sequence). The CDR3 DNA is TGTGCCAGCAGCGGACTAGCGTCCTACAATGAGCAGTTCTTC. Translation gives CASSGLASYNEQFF.

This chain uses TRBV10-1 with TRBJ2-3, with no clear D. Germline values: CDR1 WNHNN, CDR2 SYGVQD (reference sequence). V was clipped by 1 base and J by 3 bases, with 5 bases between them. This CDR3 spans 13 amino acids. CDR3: CASSEYRTDTQYF. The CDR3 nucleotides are TGCGCCAGCAGTGAGTATAGGACAGATACGCAGTATTTT.

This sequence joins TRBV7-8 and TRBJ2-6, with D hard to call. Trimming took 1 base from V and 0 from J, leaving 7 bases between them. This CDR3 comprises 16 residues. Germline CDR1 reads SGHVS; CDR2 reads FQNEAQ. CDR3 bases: TGTGCCAGCAGCTTAGGATTCTTCTCTGGGGCCAACGTCCTGACTTTC. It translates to CASSLGFFSGANVLTF.

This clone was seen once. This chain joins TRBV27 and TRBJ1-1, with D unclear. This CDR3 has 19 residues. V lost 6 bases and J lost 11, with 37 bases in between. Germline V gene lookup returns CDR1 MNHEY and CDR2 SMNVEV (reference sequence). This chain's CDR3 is CASSSPWELVGKGPGKAFF. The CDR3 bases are TGTGCCAGCAGCTCCCCGTGGGAACTCGTCGGAAAAGGCCCGGGGAAGGCTTTCTTT.

CDR3: CASSEGRNTGELFF. As DNA, the CDR3 is TGCGCCAGCAGTGAAGGAAGGAACACCGGGGAGCTGTTTTTT. The chain couples TRBV10-1 to TRBJ2-2; D ambiguous. The CDR3 sequence is 14 residues long. V was shortened by 3 bases and J by 1 base, with 6 bases between the two germline ends. CDR1 is WNHNN and CDR2 is SYGVQD in the germline V gene (reference sequence).

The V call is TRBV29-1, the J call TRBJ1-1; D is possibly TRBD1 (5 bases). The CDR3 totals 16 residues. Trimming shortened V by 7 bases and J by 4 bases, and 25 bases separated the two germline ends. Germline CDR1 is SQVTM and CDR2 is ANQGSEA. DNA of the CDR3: TGCAGCGCTATCGGTTTGTTGGTCAGTGGGGCCACTGAAGCTTTCTTT. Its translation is CSAIGLLVSGATEAFF.

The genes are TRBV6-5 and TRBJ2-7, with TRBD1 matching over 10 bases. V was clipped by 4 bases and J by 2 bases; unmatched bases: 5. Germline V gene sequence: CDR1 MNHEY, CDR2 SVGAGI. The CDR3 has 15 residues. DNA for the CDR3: TGTGCCAGCAGTTCCTCCGGACAGGGGGCCTACGAGCAGTACTTC. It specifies CASSSSGQGAYEQYF.

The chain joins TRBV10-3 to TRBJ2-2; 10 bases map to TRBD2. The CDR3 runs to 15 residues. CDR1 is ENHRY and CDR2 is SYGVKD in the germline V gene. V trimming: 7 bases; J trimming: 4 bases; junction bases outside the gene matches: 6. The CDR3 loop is CAIKTSGEGTGELFF. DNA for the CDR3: TGTGCCATCAAAACTAGCGGGGAGGGCACCGGGGAGCTGTTTTTT.

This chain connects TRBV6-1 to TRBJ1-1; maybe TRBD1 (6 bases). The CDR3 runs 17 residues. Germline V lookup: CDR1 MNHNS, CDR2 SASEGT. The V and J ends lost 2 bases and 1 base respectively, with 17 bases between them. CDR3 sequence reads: CASSENRQDGGNTEAFF. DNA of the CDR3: TGTGCCAGCAGTGAAAACCGACAGGACGGCGGGAACACTGAAGCTTTCTTT.

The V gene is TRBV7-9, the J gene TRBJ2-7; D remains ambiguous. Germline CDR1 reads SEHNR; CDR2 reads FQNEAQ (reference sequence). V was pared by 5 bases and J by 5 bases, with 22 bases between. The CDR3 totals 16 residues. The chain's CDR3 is CASSPLGATLGNEQYF. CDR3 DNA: TGTGCCAGCAGCCCCCTTGGAGCGACTCTAGGGAACGAGCAGTACTTC.

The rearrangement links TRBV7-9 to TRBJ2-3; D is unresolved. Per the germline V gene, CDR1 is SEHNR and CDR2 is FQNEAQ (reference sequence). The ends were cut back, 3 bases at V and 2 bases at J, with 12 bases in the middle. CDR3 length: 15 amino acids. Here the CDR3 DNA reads TGTGCCAGCAGCTTTTACCTACCACCCACAGATACGCAGTATTTT. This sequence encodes CASSFYLPPTDTQYF.

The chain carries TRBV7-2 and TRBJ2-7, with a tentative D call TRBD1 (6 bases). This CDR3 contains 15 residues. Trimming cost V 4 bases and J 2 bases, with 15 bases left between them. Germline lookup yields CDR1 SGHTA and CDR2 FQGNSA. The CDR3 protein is CASSSTPRQAYEQYF. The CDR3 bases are TGTGCCAGCAGCTCTACCCCCAGACAGGCCTACGAGCAGTACTTC.

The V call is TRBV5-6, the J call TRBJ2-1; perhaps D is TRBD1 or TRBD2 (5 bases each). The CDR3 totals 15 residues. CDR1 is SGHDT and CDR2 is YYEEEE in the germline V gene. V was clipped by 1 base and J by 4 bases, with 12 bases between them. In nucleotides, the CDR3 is TGTGCCAGCAGCTTGCGGGGCCCCCTGTACAATGAGCAGTTCTTC. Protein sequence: CASSLRGPLYNEQFF. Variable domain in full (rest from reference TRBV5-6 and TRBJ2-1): DAGVTQSPTHLIKTRGQQVTLRCSPKSGHDTVSWYQQALGQGPQFIFQYYEEEERQRGNFPDRFSGHQFPNYSSELNVNALLLGDSALYLCASSLRGPLYNEQFFGPGTRLTVL.

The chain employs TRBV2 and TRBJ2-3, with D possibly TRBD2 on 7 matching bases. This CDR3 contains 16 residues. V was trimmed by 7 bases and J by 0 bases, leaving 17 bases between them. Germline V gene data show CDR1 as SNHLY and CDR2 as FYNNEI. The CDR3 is CASTWLGGPSTDTQYF. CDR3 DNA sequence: TGTGCCAGCACTTGGTTGGGGGGGCCTAGCACAGATACGCAGTATTTT.

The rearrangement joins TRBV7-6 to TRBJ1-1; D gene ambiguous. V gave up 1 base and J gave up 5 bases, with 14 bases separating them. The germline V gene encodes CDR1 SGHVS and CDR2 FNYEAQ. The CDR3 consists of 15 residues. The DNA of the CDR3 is TGTGCCAGCAGCTTAGATCCGGGCAGTCTAACTGAAGCTTTCTTT. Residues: CASSLDPGSLTEAFF.

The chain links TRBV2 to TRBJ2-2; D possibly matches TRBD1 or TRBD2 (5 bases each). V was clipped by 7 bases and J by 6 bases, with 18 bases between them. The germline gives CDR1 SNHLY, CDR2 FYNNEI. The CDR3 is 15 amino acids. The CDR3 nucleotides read TGTGCCAGCAAGGGGTGGGGGTTGGAGCCCGGGGAGCTGTTTTTT. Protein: CASKGWGLEPGELFF.